One and the same sample provided the 14 T cell receptor beta chains below, sequenced in a study of blood T cells in healthy people across ages. The second PCR ran about 6 to 12 cycles with a sample-barcoded 5' primer and J-beta primers. A single record per CDR3 protein comes from TCRdb applying MiXCR to the 5' RACE reads. The data contain roughly 900,000 distinct CDR3 sequences, around 46% of them singletons. The sample consisted of blood. These receptors came from a man aged 25-40 years in good health.

This clonotype came up a few times. The V call is TRBV5-1, the J call TRBJ2-3; 10 nucleotides agree with TRBD2. Germline V lookup: CDR1 SGHRS, CDR2 YFSETQ. The CDR3 is made up of 16 amino acids. V lost 4 bases and J lost 2; bases outside the gene matches: 7. The CDR3 nucleotides read TGCGCCAGCAGCATGAGGACTAGCGGCACCACAGATACGCAGTATTTT. Protein: CASSMRTSGTTDTQYF. Full variable domain (remainder filled in from reference TRBV5-1 and TRBJ2-3): KAGVTQTPRYLIKTRGQQVTLSCSPISGHRSVSWYQQTPGQGLQFLFEYFSETQRNKGNFPGRFSGRQFSNSRSEMNVSTLELGDSALYLCASSMRTSGTTDTQYFGPGTRLTVL.

For this clonotype: Germline is not matched at one junction end, which may reflect a read error. The V and J genes are TRBV4-1 and TRBJ2-3, with D unclear. Germline V gives CDR1 MGHRA, CDR2 YSYEKL. This CDR3 spans 14 amino acids. The CDR3 here is CASSQDLGTDMQYF. The CDR3 DNA reads as TGCGCCAGCAGCCAAGATCTAGGCACAGATATGCAGTATTTT.

The rearrangement links TRBV3-1 to TRBJ1-6; the D is unclear. With 4 bases removed from V and 7 bases from J, the gap between germline ends came to 8 bases. The CDR3 spans 13 residues. CDR1 LGHDT and CDR2 YNNKEL come from the germline V gene (reference sequence). The CDR3 spells CASSPEGNSPLHF. DNA of the CDR3: TGTGCCAGCAGCCCCGAGGGCAATTCACCCCTCCACTTT.

The chain joins TRBV6-2 or TRBV6-3 to TRBJ1-5; D gene ambiguous. The CDR3 spans 14 residues. Trimming pared 4 bases from V and 6 bases from J, leaving 13 bases between. CDR1 is MNHEY and CDR2 is SVGEGT in the germline V gene. CDR3 sequence reads: CASSFGCASQPQHF. The CDR3 DNA reads TGTGCCAGCAGTTTCGGGTGCGCGAGTCAGCCCCAGCATTTT.

This clonotype has a handful of counts. The rearrangement joins TRBV7-9 to TRBJ2-7; the D is unclear. Trimming pared 5 bases from V and 6 bases from J, leaving 8 bases between. The germline V gene encodes CDR1 SEHNR and CDR2 FQNEAQ (reference sequence). The CDR3 runs to 11 residues. CDR3 region: CASSTDPEQYF. The CDR3 region has the DNA TGTGCCAGCAGCACCGATCCCGAGCAGTACTTC. Looking up the rest from reference TRBV7-9 and TRBJ2-7 gives the full variable domain: DTGVSQNPRHKITKRGQNVTFRCDPISEHNRLYWYRQTLGQGPEFLTYFQNEAQLEKSRLLSDRFSAERPKGSFSTLEIQRTEQGDSAMYLCASSTDPEQYFGPGTRLTVT.

J is TRBJ2-7 and V is TRBV6-1; perhaps TRBD2 as D (5 bases). The germline CDR1 and CDR2 sequences are MNHNS and SASEGT. The CDR3 sequence is 20 residues long. V dropped 1 base and J dropped 0 bases, with 25 bases sitting between them. The CDR3 spells CASSEDRSPSSRLSSYEQYF. CDR3 coding DNA: TGTGCCAGCAGTGAAGATCGGAGCCCTAGCTCCCGTTTATCCTCCTACGAGCAGTACTTC.

On this clonotype: This may stem from a read error, because a much larger clone lies one nucleotide away. V is TRBV9 and J is TRBJ2-7; tentative D call: TRBD1 (6 bases). The CDR3 sequence is 13 residues long. Between the trimmed V and J ends, which lost 0 bases and 3 bases, there was a span of 7 bases. Germline CDR1 SGDLS, CDR2 YYNGEE. Here the CDR3 reads CASSVEQGYEQYF. As DNA, the CDR3 is TGTGCCAGCAGCGTAGAACAGGGCTACGAGCAGTACTTC.

The chain employs TRBV12-5 and TRBJ2-1; TRBD1 agrees at 10 bases. The CDR3 is 15 residues long. CDR1 is LGHNT and CDR2 is FRNRAP in the germline V gene. Trimming removed 6 bases from V and 5 bases from J; junction bases left unmatched: 7. The CDR3 loop reads CASGEGTGENNEQFF. For the CDR3, the DNA is TGTGCTAGTGGAGAAGGGACAGGGGAAAACAATGAGCAGTTCTTC.

A few counts support this clonotype. The V call is TRBV28, the J call TRBJ1-2, with no clear D. Per germline, CDR1 MDHEN and CDR2 SYDVKM. The CDR3 spans 14 residues. V shed 3 bases and J shed 0 bases, with 8 bases lying between them. In DNA, the CDR3 is TGTGCCAGCAGTTTGAGTTTAGCTAACTATGGCTACACCTTC. Protein: CASSLSLANYGYTF.

Only a few counts were recorded for this clonotype. The CDR3 loop reads CASSLVGQGSKLFF. The CDR3 DNA sequence: TGCGCCAGCAGCTTGGTAGGACAGGGGTCCAAGCTGTTTTTT. The chain links TRBV5-1 to TRBJ2-2; 9 bases align to TRBD1. The CDR3 runs to 14 residues. From germline, CDR1 is SGHRS and CDR2 YFSETQ. V lost 0 bases, J lost 12 bases, and 6 bases stayed unmatched.

This chain links TRBV29-1 with TRBJ1-2; D call uncertain. Trimming shortened V by 3 bases and J by 7 bases, and 12 bases separated the two germline ends. CDR1 and CDR2 from the germline V gene are SQVTM and ANQGSEA. The CDR3 spans 12 residues. The CDR3 is CSVDSPTVGYTF. CDR3 in DNA: TGCAGCGTTGACTCCCCTACTGTTGGCTACACCTTC.

J is TRBJ1-2 and V is TRBV7-9, with TRBD1 matching over 7 bases. Losses at the gene ends were 3 bases for V and 5 bases for J; bases not matched to a gene: 3. This CDR3 is built from 13 residues. Germline CDR1 and CDR2: SEHNR and FQNEAQ (reference sequence). The CDR3 here is CASSFTGDYGYTF. DNA of the CDR3: TGTGCCAGCAGCTTCACAGGGGATTATGGCTACACCTTC.

The genes are TRBV15 and TRBJ2-1, with TRBD1 matching over 8 bases. V was pared by 0 bases and J by 5 bases, with 6 bases of the junction left unmatched. This CDR3 has 16 residues. Per the germline V gene, CDR1 is LNHNV and CDR2 is YYDKDF (reference sequence). The CDR3 protein is CATSRDGQGADNEQFF. The CDR3 nucleotides read TGTGCCACCAGCAGAGACGGCCAGGGGGCGGACAATGAGCAGTTCTTC.

This clonotype was counted only a few times. The chain employs TRBV29-1 and TRBJ2-4, with D perhaps TRBD1 (5 bases). The germline gives CDR1 SQVTM, CDR2 ANQGSEA. Trimming left V 0 bases short and J 8 bases short, with 11 bases between. The CDR3 runs to 13 residues. This CDR3 reads CSVEEWQGDIQYF. The DNA for the CDR3 is TGCAGCGTTGAAGAATGGCAGGGTGACATTCAGTACTTC.